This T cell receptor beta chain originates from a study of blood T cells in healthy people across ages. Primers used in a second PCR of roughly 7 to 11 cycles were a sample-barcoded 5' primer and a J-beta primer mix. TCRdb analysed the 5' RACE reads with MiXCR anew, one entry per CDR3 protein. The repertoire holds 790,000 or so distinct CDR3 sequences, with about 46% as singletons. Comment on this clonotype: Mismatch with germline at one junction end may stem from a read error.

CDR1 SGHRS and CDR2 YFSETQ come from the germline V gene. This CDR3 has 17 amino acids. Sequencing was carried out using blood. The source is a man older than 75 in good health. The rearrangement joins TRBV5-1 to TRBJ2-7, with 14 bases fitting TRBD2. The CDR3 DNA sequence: TGCGCCAGCAGCTTGGGGACTAGCGGGAGGATCTCCCACGAGCAGTACTTC. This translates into CASSLGTSGRISHEQYF.